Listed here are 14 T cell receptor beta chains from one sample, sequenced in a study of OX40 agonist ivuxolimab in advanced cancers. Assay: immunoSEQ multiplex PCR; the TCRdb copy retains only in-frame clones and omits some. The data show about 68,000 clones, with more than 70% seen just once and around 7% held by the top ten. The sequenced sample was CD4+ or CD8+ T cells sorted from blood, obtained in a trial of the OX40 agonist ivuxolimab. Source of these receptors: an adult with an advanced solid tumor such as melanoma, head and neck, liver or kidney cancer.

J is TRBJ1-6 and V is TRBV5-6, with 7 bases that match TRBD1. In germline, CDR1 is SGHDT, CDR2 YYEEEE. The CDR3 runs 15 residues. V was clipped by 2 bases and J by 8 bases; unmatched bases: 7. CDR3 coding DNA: TGTGCCAGCAGCTTTAGATCGGGACAGCATTCACCCCTCCACTTT. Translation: CASSFRSGQHSPLHF.

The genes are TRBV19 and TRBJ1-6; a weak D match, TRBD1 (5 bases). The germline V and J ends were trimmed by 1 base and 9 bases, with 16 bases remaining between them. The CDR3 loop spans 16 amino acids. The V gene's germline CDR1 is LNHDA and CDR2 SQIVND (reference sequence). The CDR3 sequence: CASSIGRTLRGSPLHF. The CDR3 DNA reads TGTGCCAGTAGTATAGGGAGGACACTTAGAGGTTCACCCCTCCACTTT.

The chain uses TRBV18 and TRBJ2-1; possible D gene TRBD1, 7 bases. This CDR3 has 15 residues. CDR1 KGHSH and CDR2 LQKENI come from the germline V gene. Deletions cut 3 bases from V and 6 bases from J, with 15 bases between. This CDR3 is CASSPAGQTGNEQFF. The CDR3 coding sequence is TGTGCCAGCTCACCTGCGGGACAGACCGGCAATGAGCAGTTCTTC. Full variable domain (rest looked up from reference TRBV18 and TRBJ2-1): NAGVMQNPRHLVRRRGQEARLRCSPMKGHSHVYWYRQLPEEGLKFMVYLQKENIIDESGMPKERFSAEFPKEGPSILRIQQVVRGDSAAYFCASSPAGQTGNEQFFGPGTRLTVL.

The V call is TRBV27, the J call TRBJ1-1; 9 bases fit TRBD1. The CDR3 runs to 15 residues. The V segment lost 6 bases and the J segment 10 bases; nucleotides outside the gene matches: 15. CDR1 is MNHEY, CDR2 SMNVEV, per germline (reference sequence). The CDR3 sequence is CASRPTGQGLNGAFF. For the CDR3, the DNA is TGTGCCAGCAGACCGACTGGACAGGGGCTAAACGGAGCTTTCTTT.

This CDR3 is CASSRGLAGTYEQYF. The CDR3 nucleotides are TGTGCCAGCAGCCGAGGACTAGCGGGAACCTACGAGCAGTACTTC. The rearrangement joins TRBV5-6 to TRBJ2-7, with TRBD2 identical over 12 bases. The junction had 4 bases not matched to a gene; V was cut back by 4 bases and J by 2 bases. CDR3 length: 15 amino acids. The germline V gene encodes CDR1 SGHDT and CDR2 YYEEEE.

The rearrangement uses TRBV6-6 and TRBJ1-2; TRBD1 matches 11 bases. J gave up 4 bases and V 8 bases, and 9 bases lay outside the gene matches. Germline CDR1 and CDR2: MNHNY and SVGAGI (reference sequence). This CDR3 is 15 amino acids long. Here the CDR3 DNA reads TGTGCCAGCGGGACAGGGGGAGGCCTTGTCTATGGCTACACCTTC. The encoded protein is CASGTGGGLVYGYTF.

CDR3 sequence (DNA): TGTGCCAGCAGTTTCGGGGACAGGAACTATGGCTACACCTTC. It translates to CASSFGDRNYGYTF. V gene TRBV28 combines with J gene TRBJ1-2; 8 nucleotides agree with TRBD1. The J segment lost 2 bases and the V segment lost 3 bases, leaving 2 bases of the junction unmatched. Germline V gene lookup returns CDR1 MDHEN and CDR2 SYDVKM. The CDR3 totals 14 residues.

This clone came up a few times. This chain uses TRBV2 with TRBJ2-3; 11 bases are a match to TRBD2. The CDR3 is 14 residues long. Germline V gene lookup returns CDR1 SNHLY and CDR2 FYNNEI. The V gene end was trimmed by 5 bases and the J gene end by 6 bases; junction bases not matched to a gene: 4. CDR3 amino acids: CASSPRLAGDTQYF. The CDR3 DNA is TGTGCCAGCAGTCCAAGACTAGCGGGGGATACGCAGTATTTT.

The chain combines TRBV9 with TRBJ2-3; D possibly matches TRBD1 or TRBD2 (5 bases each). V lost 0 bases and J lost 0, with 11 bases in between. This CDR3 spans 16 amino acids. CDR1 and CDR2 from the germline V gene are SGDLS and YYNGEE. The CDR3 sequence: CASSVGGIGSTDTQYF. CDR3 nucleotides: TGTGCCAGCAGCGTAGGGGGGATCGGGAGCACAGATACGCAGTATTTT. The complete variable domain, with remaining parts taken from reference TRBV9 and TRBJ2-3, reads DSGVTQTPKHLITATGQRVTLRCSPRSGDLSVYWYQQSLDQGLQFLIQYYNGEERAKGNILERFSAQQFPDLHSELNLSSLELGDSALYFCASSVGGIGSTDTQYFGPGTRLTVL.

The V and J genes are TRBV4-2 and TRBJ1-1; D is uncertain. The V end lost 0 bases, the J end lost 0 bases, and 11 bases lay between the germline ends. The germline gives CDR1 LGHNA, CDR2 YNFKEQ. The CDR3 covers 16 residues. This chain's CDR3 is CASSQDPGLLNTEAFF. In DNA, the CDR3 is TGTGCCAGCAGCCAAGACCCCGGGCTCTTGAACACTGAAGCTTTCTTT.

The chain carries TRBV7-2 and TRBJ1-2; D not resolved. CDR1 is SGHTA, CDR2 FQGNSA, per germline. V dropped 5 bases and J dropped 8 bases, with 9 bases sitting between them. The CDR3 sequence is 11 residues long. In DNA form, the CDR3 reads TGTGCCAGCAGCAACCGGGTCGGCTACACCTTC. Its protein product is CASSNRVGYTF.

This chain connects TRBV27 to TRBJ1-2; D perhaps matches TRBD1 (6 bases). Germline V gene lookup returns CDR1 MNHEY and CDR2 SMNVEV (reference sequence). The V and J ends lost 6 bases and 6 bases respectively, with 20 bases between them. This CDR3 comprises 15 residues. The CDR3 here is CASRWTAGVGNGYTF. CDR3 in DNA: TGTGCCAGCAGGTGGACAGCGGGGGTGGGGAATGGCTACACCTTC.

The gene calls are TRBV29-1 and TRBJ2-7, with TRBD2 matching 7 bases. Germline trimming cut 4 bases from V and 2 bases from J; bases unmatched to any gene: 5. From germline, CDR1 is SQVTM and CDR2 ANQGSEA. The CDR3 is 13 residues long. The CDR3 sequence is CSVGGGVPYEQYF. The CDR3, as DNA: TGCAGCGTTGGGGGGGGAGTCCCCTACGAGCAGTACTTC.

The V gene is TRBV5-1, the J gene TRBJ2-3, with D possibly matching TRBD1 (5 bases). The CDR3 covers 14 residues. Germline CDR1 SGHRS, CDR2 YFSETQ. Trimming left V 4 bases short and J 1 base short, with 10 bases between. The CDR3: CASSEVGGTDTQYF. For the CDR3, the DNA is TGCGCCAGCAGCGAGGTAGGGGGCACAGATACGCAGTATTTT. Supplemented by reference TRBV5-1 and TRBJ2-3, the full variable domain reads KAGVTQTPRYLIKTRGQQVTLSCSPISGHRSVSWYQQTPGQGLQFLFEYFSETQRNKGNFPGRFSGRQFSNSRSEMNVSTLELGDSALYLCASSEVGGTDTQYFGPGTRLTVL.